These 24 T cell receptor beta chains share one sample of origin, sequenced in a study of blood T cell repertoires in COVID-19. Libraries were prepared by immunoSEQ multiplex PCR; TCRdb keeps only in-frame clonotypes and omits some of them. The sample records approximately 270,000 clones, approximately 85% being singletons. Specimen: PBMCs or T cells enriched from blood (not recorded which). These TCRs come from a woman in her twenties or thirties who had recovered from COVID-19.

The chain employs TRBV3-1 (or the pseudogene TRBV3-2) and TRBJ2-3; D is possibly TRBD1 (6 bases). The CDR3 runs to 11 residues. Germline CDR1 LGHDT, CDR2 YNNKEL (reference sequence). CDR3 sequence reads: CAIGQTDTQYF. CDR3 bases: TGTGCTATCGGACAGACAGATACGCAGTATTTT.

The CDR3 protein is CASSLSQAYGYTF. CDR3 sequence (DNA): TGTGCCAGCAGTTTATCCCAGGCCTATGGCTACACCTTC. The chain uses TRBV28 and TRBJ1-2; D ambiguous. The CDR3 totals 13 residues. Germline assignment: CDR1 MDHEN and CDR2 SYDVKM. The ends were cut back, 1 base at V and 4 bases at J, with 7 bases in the middle.

The CDR3 loop is CASKTGGAAPLHF. In DNA form, the CDR3 reads TGTGCCAGCAAGACAGGGGGAGCGGCACCCCTCCACTTT. This sequence joins TRBV7-9 and TRBJ1-6; 9 bases are a match to TRBD1. This CDR3 region has 13 residues. The J segment lost 11 bases and the V segment lost 7 bases, leaving 6 bases of the junction unmatched. Looked up from germline, CDR1 is SEHNR and CDR2 is FQNEAQ (reference sequence).

This clone was seen more than once but under ten times. The chain recombines TRBV24-1 with TRBJ1-3; 7 bases agree with TRBD1. Looked up from germline, CDR1 is KGHDR and CDR2 is SFDVKD. There are 15 residues in the CDR3. V trimming: 2 bases; J trimming: 4 bases; junction bases outside the gene matches: 4. The CDR3 nucleotides are TGTGCCACCAGTGATTCCGACAGGGCAGGAAACACCATATATTTT. Translated: CATSDSDRAGNTIYF.

This rearrangement joins TRBV24-1 to TRBJ2-2; 8 bases agree with TRBD1. Germline trimming cut 5 bases from V and 6 bases from J; bases unmatched to any gene: 10. This CDR3 comprises 16 residues. CDR1 is KGHDR and CDR2 is SFDVKD in the germline V gene. Here the CDR3 DNA reads TGTGCCACCAGTGGATCAGGGGGCGAATTGTCCGGGGAGCTGTTTTTT. Its protein is CATSGSGGELSGELFF.

The chain combines TRBV30 with TRBJ1-1; 9 positions match TRBD1. The V and J ends lost 2 bases and 7 bases, in that order; junction bases with no gene match: 5. The V gene's germline CDR1 is GTSNPN and CDR2 SVGIG (reference sequence). This CDR3 is 13 amino acids long. The CDR3 is CAWSRGQGGEAFF. DNA for the CDR3: TGTGCCTGGAGTCGGGGACAGGGCGGTGAAGCTTTCTTT.

V gene TRBV20-1 combines with J gene TRBJ2-5; no reliable D call. V lost 3 bases and J 0 bases, leaving 8 bases between the germline ends. The CDR3 totals 13 residues. Germline CDR1 DFQATT, CDR2 SNEGSKA (reference sequence). The CDR3 bases are TGCAGTGCTAGTTCTAATAACCAAGAGACCCAGTACTTC. This gives the protein CSASSNNQETQYF.

This clone was counted ten times or more. The rearrangement uses TRBV10-3 and TRBJ2-7; a weak D match, TRBD1 (5 bases). The CDR3 spans 14 residues. The V gene lost 0 bases and the J gene lost 6 bases, with 12 bases spanning the gap. Germline V gene data show CDR1 as ENHRY and CDR2 as SYGVKD. CDR3 residues: CAISESTDSGEQYF. Here the CDR3 DNA reads TGTGCCATCAGTGAGTCGACAGACTCCGGCGAGCAGTACTTC.

The chain is built from TRBV29-1 and TRBJ1-1, with 8 positions matching TRBD1. The CDR3 totals 14 residues. V lost 6 bases, J lost 0 bases, and 6 bases stayed unmatched. In germline, CDR1 is SQVTM, CDR2 ANQGSEA. The DNA for the CDR3 is TGCAGCGTCGGGACAGGTGGATTGAACACTGAAGCTTTCTTT. It specifies CSVGTGGLNTEAFF.

The chain couples TRBV28 to TRBJ1-1; the match to TRBD1 covers 11 bases. This CDR3 is built from 15 residues. CDR1 MDHEN and CDR2 SYDVKM come from the germline V gene. Trimming cost V 6 bases and J 4 bases; bases outside gene matches: 7. CDR3 nucleotides: TGTGCCAGCAGCCCCCGGGACAGGGGGGCCACTGAAGCTTTCTTT. Translated, it gives CASSPRDRGATEAFF.

This clone came up once. The chain is built from TRBV28 and TRBJ1-1; 8 bases fit TRBD1. The CDR3 loop spans 14 amino acids. The germline CDR1 and CDR2 sequences are MDHEN and SYDVKM. V gave up 3 bases and J gave up 5 bases; unmatched junction bases: 5. CDR3 loop: CASSLRNRGTEAFF. The CDR3 region has the DNA TGTGCCAGCAGTTTGAGAAACAGGGGGACTGAAGCTTTCTTT.

This rearrangement joins TRBV5-1 to TRBJ1-1, with unresolved D. CDR1 and CDR2 (germline): SGHRS, YFSETQ. With 3 bases removed from V and 0 bases from J, the gap between germline ends came to 18 bases. This CDR3 spans 17 amino acids. The chain's CDR3 is CASSSRVLGGLNTEAFF. In nucleotides, the CDR3 is TGCGCCAGCAGCTCCCGTGTATTAGGAGGATTGAACACTGAAGCTTTCTTT.

The chain recombines TRBV7-9 with TRBJ2-7; the D gene is possibly TRBD1 (6 bases). The ends were cut back, 4 bases at V and 9 bases at J, with 19 bases in the middle. Germline CDR1 is SEHNR and CDR2 is FQNEAQ (reference sequence). This CDR3 has 14 residues. The CDR3 nucleotides are TGTGCCAGCAGCTGGGGGCAGGGCGCCTTTGGGCAGTACTTC. Protein: CASSWGQGAFGQYF.

This clone came up once. The chain is built from TRBV19 and TRBJ1-2, with a tentative D call TRBD1 (5 bases). Trimming left V 1 base short and J 4 bases short, with 10 bases between. Germline values: CDR1 LNHDA, CDR2 SQIVND (reference sequence). The CDR3 covers 14 residues. Here the CDR3 reads CASSIGQGIYGYTF. CDR3 sequence (DNA): TGTGCCAGTAGTATAGGCCAGGGAATCTATGGCTACACCTTC.

The chain combines TRBV3-1 (or the pseudogene TRBV3-2) with TRBJ2-5, with 12 nucleotides matching TRBD2. This CDR3 contains 15 residues. Losses at the gene ends were 4 bases for V and 5 bases for J; bases not matched to a gene: 5. CDR1 LGHDT and CDR2 YNNKEL come from the germline V gene (reference sequence). CDR3 sequence reads: CASSRTSGGRETQYF. CDR3 in DNA: TGTGCCAGCAGCCGAACTAGCGGGGGGAGGGAGACCCAGTACTTC.

This sequence joins TRBV2 and TRBJ2-2; no firm D call. CDR3 length equals 13 residues. Germline V gene lookup returns CDR1 SNHLY and CDR2 FYNNEI. The germline V and J ends were trimmed by 7 bases and 1 base, with 7 bases remaining between them. CDR3 in DNA: TGTGCCAGCATCCCGTTGAACACCGGGGAGCTGTTTTTT. It encodes CASIPLNTGELFF.

This sequence joins TRBV27 and TRBJ2-1; 12 bases fit TRBD2. Germline lookup yields CDR1 MNHEY and CDR2 SMNVEV (reference sequence). Unmatched junction bases numbered 6, after V lost 2 bases and J lost 7 bases. This CDR3 comprises 16 residues. The DNA of the CDR3 is TGTGCCAGCAGTTTAAATTCGCTAGCGGGAGGGAATGAGCAGTTCTTC. It translates to CASSLNSLAGGNEQFF.

The chain links TRBV7-9 to TRBJ2-3; 9 nucleotides align to TRBD1. Trimming at V came to 5 bases and at J to 4 bases, leaving 4 bases not matched to a gene. This CDR3 region has 14 residues. Germline loops: CDR1 SEHNR, CDR2 FQNEAQ (reference sequence). DNA of the CDR3: TGTGCCAGCAGCCCGGGACAGGGCGCAGATACGCAGTATTTT. It encodes CASSPGQGADTQYF. Using reference TRBV7-9 and TRBJ2-3 for the parts outside the CDR3, the full variable domain is DTGVSQNPRHKITKRGQNVTFRCDPISEHNRLYWYRQTLGQGPEFLTYFQNEAQLEKSRLLSDRFSAERPKGSFSTLEIQRTEQGDSAMYLCASSPGQGADTQYFGPGTRLTVL.

This rearrangement joins TRBV19 to TRBJ2-3, with D tentatively TRBD1 (5 bases). The CDR3 extends over 14 amino acids. The germline gives CDR1 LNHDA, CDR2 SQIVND (reference sequence). V dropped 5 bases and J dropped 2 bases, with 11 bases sitting between them. CDR3 DNA sequence: TGTGCCAGTAGTCTAAACGGACACACAGATACGCAGTATTTT. It yields the protein CASSLNGHTDTQYF.

V usage is TRBV19 and J usage is TRBJ2-1; tentative D call: TRBD1 (6 bases). V was pared by 3 bases and J by 2 bases, with 14 bases between. Germline CDR1 LNHDA, CDR2 SQIVND (reference sequence). The CDR3 sequence is 16 residues long. The CDR3 coding sequence is TGTGCCAGTAGTATGTCAGCGGCAGGGGCCTACAATGAGCAGTTCTTC. This codes for CASSMSAAGAYNEQFF.

The chain uses TRBV9 and TRBJ2-1, with 11 bases that match TRBD2. V lost 0 bases, J lost 5 bases, and 4 bases stayed unmatched. The CDR3 spans 16 residues. The germline V gene has CDR1 SGDLS and CDR2 YYNGEE. The DNA for the CDR3 is TGTGCCAGCAGCGTAGAGAGGGGACTAGCGGACAATGAGCAGTTCTTC. Translation gives CASSVERGLADNEQFF.

The chain is built from TRBV4-1 and TRBJ2-7; D might be TRBD1 (5 bases). This CDR3 has 14 residues. CDR1 is MGHRA and CDR2 is YSYEKL in the germline V gene. V dropped 0 bases and J dropped 3 bases, with 9 bases sitting between them. Here the CDR3 reads CASSQEGVDYEQYF. CDR3 DNA sequence: TGCGCCAGCAGCCAAGAAGGGGTCGACTACGAGCAGTACTTC.

This clone was seen once. The chain links TRBV28 to TRBJ2-7; TRBD2 agrees at 8 bases. The CDR3 runs to 14 residues. Germline lookup yields CDR1 MDHEN and CDR2 SYDVKM. V was clipped by 2 bases and J by 3 bases; unmatched bases: 3. CDR3 sequence: CASSLSGRIYEQYF. The CDR3 coding sequence is TGTGCCAGCAGTTTAAGCGGGAGAATCTACGAGCAGTACTTC.

The rearrangement links TRBV9 to TRBJ1-1; 12 bases fit TRBD1. The germline CDR1 and CDR2 sequences are SGDLS and YYNGEE. The CDR3 totals 18 residues. V dropped 2 bases and J dropped 1; count of bases not matched to a gene: 9. The CDR3 DNA is TGTGCCAGCAGCGTTACCGGGACAGGGGGCGTCTGGAACACTGAAGCTTTCTTT. Its translation: CASSVTGTGGVWNTEAFF.